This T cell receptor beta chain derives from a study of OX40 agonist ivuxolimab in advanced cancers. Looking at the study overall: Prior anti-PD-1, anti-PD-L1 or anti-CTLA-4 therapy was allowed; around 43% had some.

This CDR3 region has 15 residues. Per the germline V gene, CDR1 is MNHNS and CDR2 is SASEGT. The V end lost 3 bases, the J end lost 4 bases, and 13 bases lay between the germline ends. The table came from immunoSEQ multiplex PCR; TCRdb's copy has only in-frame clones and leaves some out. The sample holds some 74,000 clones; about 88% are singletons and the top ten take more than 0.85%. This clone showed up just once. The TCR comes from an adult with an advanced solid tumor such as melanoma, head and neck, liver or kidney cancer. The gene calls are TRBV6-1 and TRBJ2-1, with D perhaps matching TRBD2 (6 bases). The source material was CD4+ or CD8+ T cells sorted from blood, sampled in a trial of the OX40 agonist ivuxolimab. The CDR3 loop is CASSEAGPPYNEQFF. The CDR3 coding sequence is TGTGCCAGCAGTGAGGCGGGGCCCCCTTACAATGAGCAGTTCTTC.